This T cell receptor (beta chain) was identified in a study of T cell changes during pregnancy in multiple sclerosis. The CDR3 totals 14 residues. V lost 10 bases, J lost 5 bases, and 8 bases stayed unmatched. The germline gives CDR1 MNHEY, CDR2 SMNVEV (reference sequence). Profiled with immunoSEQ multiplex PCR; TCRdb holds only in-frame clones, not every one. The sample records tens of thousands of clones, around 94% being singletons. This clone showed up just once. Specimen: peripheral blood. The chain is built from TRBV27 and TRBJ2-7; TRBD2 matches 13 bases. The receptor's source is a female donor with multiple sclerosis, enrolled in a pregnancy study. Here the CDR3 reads CAINNGLAGDEQYF. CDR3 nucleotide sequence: TGTGCCATAAACAACGGACTAGCGGGAGACGAGCAGTACTTC.